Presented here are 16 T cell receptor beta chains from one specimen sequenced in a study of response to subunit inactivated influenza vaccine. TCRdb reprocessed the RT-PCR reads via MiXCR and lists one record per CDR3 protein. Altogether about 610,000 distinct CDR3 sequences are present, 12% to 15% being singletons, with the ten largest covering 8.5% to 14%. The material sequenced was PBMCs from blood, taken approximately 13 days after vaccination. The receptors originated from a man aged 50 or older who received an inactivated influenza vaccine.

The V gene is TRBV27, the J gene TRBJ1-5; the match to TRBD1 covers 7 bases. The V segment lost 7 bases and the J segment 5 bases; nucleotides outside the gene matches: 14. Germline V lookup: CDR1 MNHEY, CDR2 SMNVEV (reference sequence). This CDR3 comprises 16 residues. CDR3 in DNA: TGTGCCAGCACAGCATGGACAGGTACTAGGGATCAGCCCCAGCATTTT. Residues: CASTAWTGTRDQPQHF.

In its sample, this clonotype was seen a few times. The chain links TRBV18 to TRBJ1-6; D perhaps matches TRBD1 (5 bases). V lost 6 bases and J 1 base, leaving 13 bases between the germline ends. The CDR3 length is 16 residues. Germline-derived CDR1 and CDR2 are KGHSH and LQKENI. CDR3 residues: CASSRGEASYNSPLHF. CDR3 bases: TGTGCCAGCTCTCGAGGGGAGGCTTCCTATAATTCACCCCTCCACTTT.

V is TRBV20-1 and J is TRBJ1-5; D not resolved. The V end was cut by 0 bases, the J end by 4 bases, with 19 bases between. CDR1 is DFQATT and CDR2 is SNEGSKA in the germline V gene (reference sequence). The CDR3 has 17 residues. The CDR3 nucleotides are TGCAGTGCTAGAGATACGGCTCCGTGGGGTGGGAATCAGCCCCAGCATTTT. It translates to CSARDTAPWGGNQPQHF.

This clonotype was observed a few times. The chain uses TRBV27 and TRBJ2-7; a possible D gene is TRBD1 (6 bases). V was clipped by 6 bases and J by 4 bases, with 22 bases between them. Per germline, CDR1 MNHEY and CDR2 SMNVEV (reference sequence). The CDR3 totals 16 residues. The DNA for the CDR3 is TGTGCCAGCAGCCCGCGATGGGACACAGAAACGTACGAGCAGTACTTC. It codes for CASSPRWDTETYEQYF.

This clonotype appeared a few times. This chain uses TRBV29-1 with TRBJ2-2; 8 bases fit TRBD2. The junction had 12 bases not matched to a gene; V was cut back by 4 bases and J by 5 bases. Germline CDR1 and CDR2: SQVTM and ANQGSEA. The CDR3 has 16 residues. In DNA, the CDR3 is TGCAGCGTTGCTCTTTCGGCTAGCGGGTTAACCGGGGAGCTGTTTTTT. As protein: CSVALSASGLTGELFF.

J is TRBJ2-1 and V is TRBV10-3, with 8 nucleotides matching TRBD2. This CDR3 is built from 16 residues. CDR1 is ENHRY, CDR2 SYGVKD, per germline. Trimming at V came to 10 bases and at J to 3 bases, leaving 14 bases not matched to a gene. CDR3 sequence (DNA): TGTGCCAACCGTGCGGGGGGCTCCCTGGGCTACAATGAGCAGTTCTTC. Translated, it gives CANRAGGSLGYNEQFF.

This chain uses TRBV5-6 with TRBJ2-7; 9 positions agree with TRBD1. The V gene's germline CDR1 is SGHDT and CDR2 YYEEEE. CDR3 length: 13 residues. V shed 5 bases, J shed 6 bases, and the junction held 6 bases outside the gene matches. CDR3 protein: CASRPGQGAEQYF. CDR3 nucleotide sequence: TGTGCCAGCAGACCGGGACAGGGTGCCGAGCAGTACTTC.

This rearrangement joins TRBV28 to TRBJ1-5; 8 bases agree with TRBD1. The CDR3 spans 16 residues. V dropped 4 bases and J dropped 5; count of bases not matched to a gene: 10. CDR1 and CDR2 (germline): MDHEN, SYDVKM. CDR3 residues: CASSSRGAGGHQPQHF. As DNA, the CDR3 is TGTGCCAGCAGTTCGAGGGGTGCAGGGGGCCATCAGCCCCAGCATTTT.

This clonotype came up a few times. This CDR3 reads CAVKGGVYNEQFF. The CDR3 region has the DNA TGTGCCGTCAAAGGGGGGGTCTACAATGAGCAGTTCTTC. The V call is TRBV7-2, the J call TRBJ2-1, with a possible D match to TRBD2 (7 bases). Trimming shortened V by 11 bases and J by 3 bases, and 14 bases separated the two germline ends. This CDR3 has 13 amino acids. Germline values: CDR1 SGHTA, CDR2 FQGNSA.

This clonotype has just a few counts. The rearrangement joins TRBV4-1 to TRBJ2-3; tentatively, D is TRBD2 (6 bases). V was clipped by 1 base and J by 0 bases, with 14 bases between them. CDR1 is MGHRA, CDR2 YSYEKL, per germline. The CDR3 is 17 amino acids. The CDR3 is CASSQVIYRESTDTQYF. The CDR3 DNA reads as TGCGCCAGCAGCCAAGTGATATATCGGGAGAGCACAGATACGCAGTATTTT.

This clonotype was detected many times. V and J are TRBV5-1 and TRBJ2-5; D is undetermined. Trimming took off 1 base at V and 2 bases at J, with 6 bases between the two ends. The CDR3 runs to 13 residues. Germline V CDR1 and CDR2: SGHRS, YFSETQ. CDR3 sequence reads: CASSLNGQETQYF. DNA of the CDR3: TGCGCCAGCAGCTTGAACGGGCAAGAGACCCAGTACTTC.

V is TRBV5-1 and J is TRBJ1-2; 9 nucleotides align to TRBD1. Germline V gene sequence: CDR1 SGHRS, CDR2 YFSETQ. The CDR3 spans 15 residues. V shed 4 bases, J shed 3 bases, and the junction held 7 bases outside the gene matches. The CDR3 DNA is TGCGCCAGCAGCCCCATTACAGGGGGCGACTATGGCTACACCTTC. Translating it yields CASSPITGGDYGYTF.

The CDR3 DNA is TGTGCCAGCAGTGGAACCGGCGACAGGGTGCCCTATGGGCAGTACTTC. It codes for CASSGTGDRVPYGQYF. J is TRBJ2-7 and V is TRBV12-3 or TRBV12-4, with 7 bases identical to TRBD1. This CDR3 comprises 16 residues. V trimming: 5 bases; J trimming: 9 bases; junction bases outside the gene matches: 19.

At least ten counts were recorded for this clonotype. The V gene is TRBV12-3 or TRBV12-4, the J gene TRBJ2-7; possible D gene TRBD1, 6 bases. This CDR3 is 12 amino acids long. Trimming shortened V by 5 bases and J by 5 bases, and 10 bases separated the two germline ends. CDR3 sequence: CASSRQDHEQYF. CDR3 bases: TGTGCCAGCAGTCGACAGGACCACGAGCAGTACTTC.

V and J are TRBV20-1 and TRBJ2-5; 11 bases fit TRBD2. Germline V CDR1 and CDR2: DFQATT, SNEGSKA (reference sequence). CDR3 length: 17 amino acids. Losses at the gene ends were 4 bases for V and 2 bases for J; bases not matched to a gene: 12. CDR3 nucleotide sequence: TGCAGTGCTAAGGTCCCCGCGGGACTAGCGGCTCAAGAGACCCAGTACTTC. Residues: CSAKVPAGLAAQETQYF.

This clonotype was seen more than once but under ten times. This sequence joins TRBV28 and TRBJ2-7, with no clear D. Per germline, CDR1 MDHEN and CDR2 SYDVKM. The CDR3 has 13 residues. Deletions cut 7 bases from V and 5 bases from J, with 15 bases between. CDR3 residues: CASTRRLSNEQYF. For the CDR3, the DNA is TGTGCCAGCACCCGGCGGCTCTCTAACGAGCAGTACTTC.